A selection of T cell receptor beta chains follows, all from one sample in a study of blood T cell repertoires in COVID-19. Sequencing was performed with immunoSEQ multiplex PCR; in TCRdb, only in-frame clones are kept and a portion is missing. This sample has under 200,000 clones, with 79% found just once. The sequenced sample consisted of peripheral blood. The receptors derive from a woman aged 55-69 years with COVID-19, enrolled during active disease. Both conserved end residues are part of each CDR3. D genes are given only for firm matches.

len: 13
j_gene: TRBJ2-4
v_gene: TRBV19
d_gene: NA
CDR3nt: TGTGCCAGTAGTCCCCCGCAGGAAAACATTCAGTACTTC
CDR3aa: CASSPPQENIQYF

len: 14
j_gene: TRBJ1-6
v_gene: TRBV18
d_gene: TRBD1
CDR3nt: TGTGCCAGCTCAGCGGGACAGGCTTATTCACCCCTCCACTTT
CDR3aa: CASSAGQAYSPLHF

len: 15
j_gene: TRBJ2-6
v_gene: TRBV6-1
d_gene: NA
CDR3nt: TGTGCCAGCAGTGAAAGGAGGTCTGGGGCCAACGTCCTGACTTTC
CDR3aa: CASSERRSGANVLTF

len: 18
j_gene: TRBJ2-2
v_gene: TRBV19
d_gene: TRBD1
CDR3nt: TGTGCCAGTAGTATAACTGGGACGGGGACAGCGAACACCGGGGAGCTGTTTTTT
CDR3aa: CASSITGTGTANTGELFF

len: 17
j_gene: TRBJ2-1
v_gene: TRBV28
d_gene: TRBD1
CDR3nt: TGTGCCAGCAGTCCCAGATGGACAGGGGGCTTAAACAATGAGCAGTTCTTC
CDR3aa: CASSPRWTGGLNNEQFF

len: 14
j_gene: TRBJ1-5
v_gene: TRBV19
d_gene: TRBD1
CDR3nt: TGTGCCAGTCAATCGACAGGGGAGGGTCAGCCCCAGCATTTT
CDR3aa: CASQSTGEGQPQHF

len: 15
j_gene: TRBJ1-1
v_gene: TRBV18
d_gene: NA
CDR3nt: TGTGCCAGCTCCCCATCGCGAGGAGCGAACACTGAAGCTTTCTTT
CDR3aa: CASSPSRGANTEAFF

len: 17
j_gene: TRBJ2-7
v_gene: TRBV6-2/TRBV6-3
d_gene: TRBD1
CDR3nt: TGTGCCAGCAGCAGAACCAACCCGGGACAGGGCTCCTACGAGCAGTACTTC
CDR3aa: CASSRTNPGQGSYEQYF

len: 15
j_gene: TRBJ2-1
v_gene: TRBV10-3
d_gene: TRBD2
CDR3nt: TGTGCCATCAGCGCCGTAGCGGGAGCGGTGGGTGAGCAGTTCTTC
CDR3aa: CAISAVAGAVGEQFF

len: 16
j_gene: TRBJ2-3
v_gene: TRBV6-4
d_gene: TRBD2
CDR3nt: TGTGCCAGCAGTGTGGAGCTAGCGGAGGGCACAGATACGCAGTATTTT
CDR3aa: CASSVELAEGTDTQYF

len: 16
j_gene: TRBJ1-1
v_gene: TRBV6-5
d_gene: NA
CDR3nt: TGTGCCAGCAGTTACTCGAGACCAGGAAGCAACACTGAAGCTTTCTTT
CDR3aa: CASSYSRPGSNTEAFF